These 10 T cell receptor beta chains were sequenced from one sample in a study of shared clonotypes between healthy human individuals. Naive CD8 cells, CD45RO-negative and positively selected for CCR7, excluded terminally differentiated effector memory CD45RA+ cells. Data came from immunoSEQ multiplex PCR; TCRdb stores just in-frame clones and leaves some out. The sample yields about 2 million clones, about 95% seen once. Sequencing was carried out using naive CD8+ T cells sorted from blood. The source of these receptors is a man aged 18 to 29 in good health.

V usage is TRBV5-4 and J usage is TRBJ1-2; no clear D gene. The germline V gene encodes CDR1 SGHNT and CDR2 YYREEE (reference sequence). The CDR3 is 15 amino acids. Trimming removed 0 bases from V and 0 bases from J, with 9 bases in between. DNA for the CDR3: TGTGCCAGCAGCTTGGGGGCTTTAGCTAACTATGGCTACACCTTC. Residues: CASSLGALANYGYTF.

V is TRBV30 and J is TRBJ1-1, with no clear D. This CDR3 has 15 residues. CDR1 is GTSNPN, CDR2 SVGIG, per germline (reference sequence). V was cut by 3 bases and J by 0 bases, with 14 bases left in between. The CDR3 sequence is CAWSPMAFMNTEAFF. CDR3 DNA sequence: TGTGCCTGGAGCCCGATGGCCTTCATGAACACTGAAGCTTTCTTT.

Concerning this clone: Sequence at one end of the junction differs from germline and may be a read error. The gene calls are TRBV9 and TRBJ1-2; tentatively, D is TRBD1 (6 bases). Germline assignment: CDR1 SGDLS and CDR2 YYNGEE. The CDR3 covers 11 residues. The CDR3 reads CASSPGQPLDF. DNA for the CDR3: TGTGCCAGCAGCCCAGGACAGCCACTCGACTTC.

The rearrangement joins TRBV2 to TRBJ2-1, with 7 bases fitting TRBD1. CDR3 length: 15 residues. Germline trimming cut 1 base from V and 5 bases from J; bases unmatched to any gene: 5. Germline V gives CDR1 SNHLY, CDR2 FYNNEI. The CDR3 DNA sequence: TGTGCCAGCAGTGAAGAACAGGGGACCCACAATGAGCAGTTCTTC. It codes for CASSEEQGTHNEQFF.

In the case of this clone: Distinct nucleotide sequences in the sample also encode this CDR3. The chain has TRBV5-1 and TRBJ2-1, with TRBD2 identical over 9 bases. The germline gives CDR1 SGHRS, CDR2 YFSETQ. The V and J ends lost 0 bases and 4 bases, in that order; junction bases with no gene match: 5. The CDR3 has 16 amino acids. This chain's CDR3 is CASSLGLAGIYNEQFF. The CDR3 DNA sequence: TGCGCCAGCAGCTTGGGGCTAGCGGGGATTTACAATGAGCAGTTCTTC.

This clone was picked up one time. The rearrangement joins TRBV7-9 to TRBJ2-1, with D perhaps TRBD2 (5 bases). This CDR3 region has 15 residues. CDR1 is SEHNR and CDR2 is FQNEAQ in the germline V gene (reference sequence). V was shortened by 5 bases and J by 6 bases, with 17 bases between the two germline ends. This CDR3 is CASSPPGLAGNEQFF. CDR3 in DNA: TGTGCCAGCAGCCCGCCCGGACTCGCCGGCAATGAGCAGTTCTTC. The variable domain in full, with the rest retrieved from reference TRBV7-9 and TRBJ2-1, is DTGVSQNPRHKITKRGQNVTFRCDPISEHNRLYWYRQTLGQGPEFLTYFQNEAQLEKSRLLSDRFSAERPKGSFSTLEIQRTEQGDSAMYLCASSPPGLAGNEQFFGPGTRLTVL.

The chain joins TRBV28 to TRBJ2-1; D uncertain. Trimming left V 5 bases short and J 8 bases short, with 13 bases between. Germline CDR1 MDHEN, CDR2 SYDVKM. The CDR3 extends over 13 amino acids. CDR3 nucleotides: TGTGCCAGCAGTGACACAGTGGGCGATGAGCAGTTCTTC. As protein: CASSDTVGDEQFF.

Notes on this clone: Other nucleotide sequences from this sample produce the same CDR3. V is TRBV6-1 and J is TRBJ2-7, with D unclear. Between the trimmed V and J ends, which lost 1 base and 2 bases, there was a span of 6 bases. Germline lookup yields CDR1 MNHNS and CDR2 SASEGT. The CDR3 consists of 13 residues. CDR3 loop: CASSEGVTYEQYF. For the CDR3, the DNA is TGTGCCAGCAGTGAAGGGGTCACCTACGAGCAGTACTTC.

This chain joins TRBV2 and TRBJ1-2; D is uncertain. This CDR3 region has 16 residues. The germline V gene encodes CDR1 SNHLY and CDR2 FYNNEI. V gave up 2 bases and J gave up 1 base, with 14 bases separating them. CDR3 sequence: CASSERIREINYGYTF. Here the CDR3 DNA reads TGTGCCAGCAGTGAAAGAATTCGTGAGATTAACTATGGCTACACCTTC.

Comment on this clone: Other DNA sequences within the sample encode an identical CDR3. This chain connects TRBV28 to TRBJ2-5; weak D call: TRBD2 (5 bases). The CDR3 spans 13 residues. The V end was cut by 6 bases, the J end by 4 bases, with 12 bases between. From germline, CDR1 is MDHEN and CDR2 SYDVKM. CDR3 bases: TGTGCCAGCAGCACCGGACTGGGAGAGACCCAGTACTTC. This sequence encodes CASSTGLGETQYF.